This is a list of T cell receptor beta chains from one sample in a study of blood T cell repertoires in COVID-19. Sequencing used immunoSEQ multiplex PCR; TCRdb keeps in-frame clones, though not all of them. This sample has under 400,000 clones; around nine tenths occur once, and the top ten carry 3% to 4%. Material: peripheral blood. The source is an older woman with COVID-19, enrolled during active disease. Both conserved end residues are part of each CDR3. The D gene is left open where the match is weak. Clone size is given for some rows only: seen once, a few or many times, or a class if the clone is expanded.

clone_size j_call v_call d_call cdr3_nt cdr3_aa
NA TRBJ1-1 TRBV2 TRBD1 TGTGCCATTGGACAGGGCACTGAAGCTTTCTTT CAIGQGTEAFF
NA TRBJ1-1 TRBV29-1 NA TGCAGCGTTGAGTACCGGGTGAACACTGAAGCTTTCTTT CSVEYRVNTEAFF
NA TRBJ1-5 TRBV14 NA TGTGCCAGCATAGAACAGGGCGATCAGCCCCAGCATTTT CASIEQGDQPQHF
NA TRBJ1-1 TRBV5-4 NA TGTGCCAGCAGCGGAGGACAGACTCTAATGAACACTGAAGCTTTCTTT CASSGGQTLMNTEAFF
NA TRBJ1-3 TRBV15 NA TGTGCCACCAGCCTACGAGGAGGTTTTTCAAGGAACACCATATATTTT CATSLRGGFSRNTIYF
NA TRBJ2-2 TRBV10-3 NA TGTGCCTCAAAAAATCACACCGGGGAGCTGTTTTTT CASKNHTGELFF
NA TRBJ1-1 TRBV7-3 NA TGTGCCAGCATGCGGGGGGGCCCGAACACTGAAGCTTTCTTT CASMRGGPNTEAFF
NA TRBJ1-4 TRBV6-2/TRBV6-3 NA TGTGCCAGCAGTCGCGGACATGCTGAAAAACTGTTTTTT CASSRGHAEKLFF
NA TRBJ2-7 TRBV28 NA TGTGCCAGCAGTTTATGGGCAGGGCCTTCCTACGAGCAGTACTTC CASSLWAGPSYEQYF
NA TRBJ2-5 TRBV4-2 TRBD2 TGTGCCAGCAGCCTCAACCCAGCGGGGGGTGAAGAGACCCAGTACTTC CASSLNPAGGEETQYF
once TRBJ1-5 TRBV5-8 NA TGTGCCAGCAGCTTTCTGGGGGGAAGCAATCAGCCCCAGCATTTT CASSFLGGSNQPQHF
NA TRBJ2-7 TRBV5-1 TRBD1 TGCGCCAGCAGCTTGATCGGACAGGGTGTTTCCTACGAGCAGTACTTC CASSLIGQGVSYEQYF
NA TRBJ1-1 TRBV11-2 NA TGTGCCAGCAGCTTAGAGCGGGGCACTGAAGCTTTCTTT CASSLERGTEAFF
once TRBJ2-1 TRBV5-4 NA TGTGCCAGCAGCTTGTCGGTTAACTCCTACAATGAGCAGTTCTTC CASSLSVNSYNEQFF
NA TRBJ1-6 TRBV7-3 NA TGTGCCAGCAGCTTAACCGACGGGGAGTACTCACCCCTCCACTTT CASSLTDGEYSPLHF
NA TRBJ1-3 TRBV4-2 TRBD1 TGTGCCAGCAGCCAAGGCGGCTGGGACAGGTCTGGAAACACCATATATTTT CASSQGGWDRSGNTIYF
NA TRBJ1-1 TRBV27 TRBD1 TGTGCCAGCAGTTTCAGGGGGTCGGACACTGAAGCTTTCTTT CASSFRGSDTEAFF
NA TRBJ1-6 TRBV7-9 NA TGTGCCAGCAGCTCCCTGGCCAGGGGACGGAATTCACCCCTCCACTTT CASSSLARGRNSPLHF
NA TRBJ2-1 TRBV5-3 TRBD2 TGTGCCAGAAGCTTGGCGACTAGCTCTAAGGAGCAGTTCTTC CARSLATSSKEQFF
NA TRBJ2-1 TRBV7-2 NA TGTGCCAGCAGCCGCAAAGGACAGTCCTACAATGAGCAGTTCTTC CASSRKGQSYNEQFF
NA TRBJ2-7 TRBV5-1 NA TGCGCCAGCAGCTTAACTAGACCCTACGAGCAGTACTTC CASSLTRPYEQYF
NA TRBJ2-3 TRBV6-4 NA TGTGCCAGCAGTTCCGGTGTGGGGGGTTTGACGGATACGCAGTATTTT CASSSGVGGLTDTQYF
NA TRBJ2-1 TRBV20-1 NA TGCAGTGCTGGCCACCGGGACACTAAGTTCTTC CSAGHRDTKFF
once TRBJ2-2 TRBV6-5 NA TGTGCCAGCAGTAAGGGGACCGGGGAGCTGTTTTTT CASSKGTGELFF
few TRBJ1-6 TRBV2 NA TGTGCCACCGAGCCGGGCTCCTATAATTCACCCCTCCACTTT CATEPGSYNSPLHF
NA TRBJ1-2 TRBV10-1 TRBD1 TGCGCCAGCAGTGCGTCAGGGGGCGATGGCTACACCTTC CASSASGGDGYTF
NA TRBJ1-3 TRBV3-1/TRBV3-2 NA TGTGCCAGCAGCCAAGGTAGCGGGGGATACACCATATATTTT CASSQGSGGYTIYF
NA TRBJ1-2 TRBV2 NA TGTGCCAGCAGTTATGACAGAACAGCTAACTATGGCTACACCTTC CASSYDRTANYGYTF
NA TRBJ2-1 TRBV28 TRBD2 TGTGCCAGCAGTGCCAATCTAGCGGGGGGTTACAATGAGCAGTTCTTC CASSANLAGGYNEQFF
NA TRBJ1-2 TRBV28 NA TGTGCCAGCAGTTTAGAAGGACTCGATGACTACACCTTC CASSLEGLDDYTF
NA TRBJ1-1 TRBV14 NA TGTGCCAGCAGCCTGTATATGAACACTGAAGCTTTCTTT CASSLYMNTEAFF
NA TRBJ1-1 TRBV5-1 TRBD1 TGCGCCAGCAGCGGGACAGGGGCAGCTTTCTTT CASSGTGAAFF
NA TRBJ1-6 TRBV10-3 NA TGTGCCATCAGTGATCAGGCTAGCCCGAGCTCCTATAATTCACCCCTCCACTTT CAISDQASPSSYNSPLHF
NA TRBJ1-4 TRBV5-4 TRBD1 TGTGCCAGCAGCTTCTCCGGGACAGGGGCAGAAAAACTGTTTTTT CASSFSGTGAEKLFF
NA TRBJ2-6 TRBV5-8 NA TGTGCCAGCAGCCCGGGACTGACTTCTGGGGCCAACGTCCTGACTTTC CASSPGLTSGANVLTF
NA TRBJ1-1 TRBV14 NA TGTGCCAGCAGCCTACTAGCAGCCGGACAGAACACTGAAGCTTTCTTT CASSLLAAGQNTEAFF
NA TRBJ2-5 TRBV28 TRBD1 TGTGCCAGCAGTTCTTACGGACAGGGGACGAAAGAGACCCAGTACTTC CASSSYGQGTKETQYF
NA TRBJ1-2 TRBV18 TRBD1 TGTGCCAGCTCACCACCGGGACAGGGAACCCCTGGCTACACCTTC CASSPPGQGTPGYTF
NA TRBJ1-3 TRBV5-1 NA TGCGCCAGCAGCTTGGGCGGCGGATACTCTGGAAACACCATATATTTT CASSLGGGYSGNTIYF
few TRBJ1-4 TRBV2 NA TGTGCCAGCAGTGTGTCGCGGGGTGGTGGCATGAATGAAAAACTGTTTTTT CASSVSRGGGMNEKLFF
NA TRBJ1-1 TRBV3-1/TRBV3-2 TRBD1 TGTGCCAGCAGCCTTTGGGCCAGGGGGCACACTGAAGCTTTCTTT CASSLWARGHTEAFF
NA TRBJ2-1 TRBV19 TRBD2 TGTGCCAGTAGTACCGTGACTAGCGGGGGGGCCGGTGAGCAGTTCTTC CASSTVTSGGAGEQFF
NA TRBJ1-1 TRBV7-9 NA TGTGCCAGCAGACGAGCCATGAACACTGAAGCTTTCTTT CASRRAMNTEAFF
NA TRBJ2-1 TRBV5-1 TRBD2 TGCGCCAGCCTAGCGGGGGGGCCGCTTAAGAATGAGCAGTTCTTC CASLAGGPLKNEQFF
NA TRBJ2-6 TRBV11-2 NA TGTGCCAGCAGCCTGGGACACTCTGGGGCCAACGTCCTGACTTTC CASSLGHSGANVLTF